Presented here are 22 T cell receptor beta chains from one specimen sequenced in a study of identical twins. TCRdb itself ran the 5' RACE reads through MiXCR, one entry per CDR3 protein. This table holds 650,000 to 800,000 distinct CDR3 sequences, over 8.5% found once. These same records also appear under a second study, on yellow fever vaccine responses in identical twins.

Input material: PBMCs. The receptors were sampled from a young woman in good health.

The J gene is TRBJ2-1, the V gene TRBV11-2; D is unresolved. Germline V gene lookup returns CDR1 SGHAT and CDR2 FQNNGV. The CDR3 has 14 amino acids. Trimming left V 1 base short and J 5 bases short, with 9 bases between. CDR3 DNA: TGTGCCAGCAGCTTAGGGAGCGCGGACAATGAGCAGTTCTTC. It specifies CASSLGSADNEQFF. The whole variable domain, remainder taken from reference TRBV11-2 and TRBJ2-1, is EAGVAQSPRYKIIEKRQSVAFWCNPISGHATLYWYQQILGQGPKLLIQFQNNGVVDDSQLPKDRFSAERLKGVDSTLKIQPAKLEDSAVYLCASSLGSADNEQFFGPGTRLTVL.

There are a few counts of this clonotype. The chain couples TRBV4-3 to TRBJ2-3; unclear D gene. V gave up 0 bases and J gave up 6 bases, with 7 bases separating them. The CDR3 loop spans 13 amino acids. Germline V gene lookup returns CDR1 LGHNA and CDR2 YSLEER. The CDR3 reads CASSQDSSDTQYF. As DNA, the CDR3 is TGCGCCAGCAGCCAAGATAGCTCGGATACGCAGTATTTT.

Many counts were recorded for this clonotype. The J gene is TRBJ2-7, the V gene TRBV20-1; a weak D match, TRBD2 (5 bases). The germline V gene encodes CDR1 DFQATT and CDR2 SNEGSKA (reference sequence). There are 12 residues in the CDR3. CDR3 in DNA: TGCTGCTTGACGGGAAGCACCTACGAGCAGTACTTC. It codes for CCLTGSTYEQYF.

The DNA of the CDR3 is TGTGCCAGCAGCCATTGGCCGGGACTAGCGGGAGTTGGGGAGCAGTACTTC. It is translated as CASSHWPGLAGVGEQYF. This chain uses TRBV14 with TRBJ2-7; 14 bases are shared with TRBD2. Germline CDR1 and CDR2: SGHDN and FVKESK. This CDR3 is 17 amino acids long. J gave up 7 bases and V 3 bases, and 11 bases lay outside the gene matches. Full variable domain (remainder filled in from reference TRBV14 and TRBJ2-7): EAGVTQFPSHSVIEKGQTVTLRCDPISGHDNLYWYRRVMGKEIKFLLHFVKESKQDESGMPNNRFLAERTGGTYSTLKVQPAELEDSGVYFCASSHWPGLAGVGEQYFGPGTRLTVT.

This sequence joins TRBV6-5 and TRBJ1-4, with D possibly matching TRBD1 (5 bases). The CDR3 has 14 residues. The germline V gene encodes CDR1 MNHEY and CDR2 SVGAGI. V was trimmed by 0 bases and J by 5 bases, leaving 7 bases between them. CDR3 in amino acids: CASSYSGENEKLFF. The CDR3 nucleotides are TGTGCCAGCAGTTACTCGGGGGAAAATGAAAAACTGTTTTTT.

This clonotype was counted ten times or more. The CDR3 reads CASSLWGRAQSYEQYF. The DNA for the CDR3 is TGTGCCAGCAGTTTATGGGGCCGAGCACAGTCCTACGAGCAGTACTTC. The V call is TRBV28, the J call TRBJ2-7; D is undetermined. CDR3 length: 16 amino acids. V was shortened by 0 bases and J by 1 base, with 13 bases between the two germline ends. CDR1 and CDR2 (germline): MDHEN, SYDVKM.

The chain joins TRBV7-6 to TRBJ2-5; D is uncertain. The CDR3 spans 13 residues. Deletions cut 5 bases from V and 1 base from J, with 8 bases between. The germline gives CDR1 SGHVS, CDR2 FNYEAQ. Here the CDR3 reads CASSPTPQETQYF. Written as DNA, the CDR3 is TGTGCCAGCAGCCCGACCCCCCAAGAGACCCAGTACTTC.

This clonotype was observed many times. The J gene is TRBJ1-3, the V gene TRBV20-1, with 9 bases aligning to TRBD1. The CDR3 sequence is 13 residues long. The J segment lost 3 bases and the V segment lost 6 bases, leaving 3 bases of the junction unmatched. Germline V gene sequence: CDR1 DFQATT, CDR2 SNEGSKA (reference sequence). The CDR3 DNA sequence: TGCAGTGCGCAGACAGGGGGTGGAAACACCATATATTTT. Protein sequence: CSAQTGGGNTIYF.

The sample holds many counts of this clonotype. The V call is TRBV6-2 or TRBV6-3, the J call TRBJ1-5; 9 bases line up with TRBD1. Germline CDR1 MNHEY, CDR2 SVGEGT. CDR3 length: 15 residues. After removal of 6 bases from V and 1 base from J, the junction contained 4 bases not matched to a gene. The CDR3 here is CASSRTGASNQPQHF. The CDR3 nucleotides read TGTGCCAGCAGCCGGACAGGGGCGAGCAATCAGCCCCAGCATTTT.

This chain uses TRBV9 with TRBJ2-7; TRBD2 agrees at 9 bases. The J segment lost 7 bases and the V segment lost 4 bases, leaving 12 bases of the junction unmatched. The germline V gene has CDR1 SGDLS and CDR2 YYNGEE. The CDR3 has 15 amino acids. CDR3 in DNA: TGTGCCAGCAGCCCTAGCGGGACAACCTTGGGGGAGCAGTACTTC. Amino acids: CASSPSGTTLGEQYF.

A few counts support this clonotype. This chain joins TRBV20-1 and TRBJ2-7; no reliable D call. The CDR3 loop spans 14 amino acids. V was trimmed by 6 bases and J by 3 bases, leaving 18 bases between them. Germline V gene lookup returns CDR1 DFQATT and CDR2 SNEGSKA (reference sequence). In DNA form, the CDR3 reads TGCAGTGCCCCGCCCGCAGTGAACATCTACGAGCAGTACTTC. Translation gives CSAPPAVNIYEQYF.

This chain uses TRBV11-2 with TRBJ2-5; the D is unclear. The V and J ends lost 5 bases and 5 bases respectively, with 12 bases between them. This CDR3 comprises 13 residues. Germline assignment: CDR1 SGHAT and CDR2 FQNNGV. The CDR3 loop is CASSPRVIETQYF. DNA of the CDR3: TGTGCCAGCAGCCCTAGGGTCATCGAGACCCAGTACTTC.

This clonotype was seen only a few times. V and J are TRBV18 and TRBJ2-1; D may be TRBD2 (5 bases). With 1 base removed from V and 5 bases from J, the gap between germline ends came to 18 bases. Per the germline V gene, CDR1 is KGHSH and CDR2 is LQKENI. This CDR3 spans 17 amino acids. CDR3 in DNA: TGTGCCAGCTCACCACAGGCACCCATTGGACTTGACAATGAGCAGTTCTTC. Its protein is CASSPQAPIGLDNEQFF.

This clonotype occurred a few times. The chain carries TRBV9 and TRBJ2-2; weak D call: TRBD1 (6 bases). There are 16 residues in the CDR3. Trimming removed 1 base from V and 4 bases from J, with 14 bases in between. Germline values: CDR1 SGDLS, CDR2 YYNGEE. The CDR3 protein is CASSVSHGQPTGELFF. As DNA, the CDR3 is TGTGCCAGCAGCGTATCCCATGGACAGCCCACCGGGGAGCTGTTTTTT.

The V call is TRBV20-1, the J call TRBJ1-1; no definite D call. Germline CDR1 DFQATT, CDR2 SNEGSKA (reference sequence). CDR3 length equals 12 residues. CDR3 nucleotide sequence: TGCAGCAGAGCCCTTGGGAACACTGAAGCTTTCTTT. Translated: CSRALGNTEAFF.

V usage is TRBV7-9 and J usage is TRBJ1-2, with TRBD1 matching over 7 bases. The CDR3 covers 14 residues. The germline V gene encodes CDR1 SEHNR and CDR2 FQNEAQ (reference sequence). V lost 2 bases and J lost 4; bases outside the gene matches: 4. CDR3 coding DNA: TGTGCCAGCAGCTTAACGGGACAGACCTATGGCTACACCTTC. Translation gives CASSLTGQTYGYTF.

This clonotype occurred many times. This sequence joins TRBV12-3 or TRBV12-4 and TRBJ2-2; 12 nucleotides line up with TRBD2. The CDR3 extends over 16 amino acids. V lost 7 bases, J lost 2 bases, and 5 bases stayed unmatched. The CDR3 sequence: CASIVTSGSNTGELFF. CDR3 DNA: TGTGCCAGCATCGTGACTAGCGGGAGTAACACCGGGGAGCTGTTTTTT.

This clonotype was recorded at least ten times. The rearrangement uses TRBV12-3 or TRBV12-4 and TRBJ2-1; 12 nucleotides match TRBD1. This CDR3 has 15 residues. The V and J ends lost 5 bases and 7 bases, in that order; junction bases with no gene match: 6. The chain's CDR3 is CASSLKGQGANEQFF. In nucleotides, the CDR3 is TGTGCCAGCAGTCTGAAGGGACAGGGGGCAAATGAGCAGTTCTTC.

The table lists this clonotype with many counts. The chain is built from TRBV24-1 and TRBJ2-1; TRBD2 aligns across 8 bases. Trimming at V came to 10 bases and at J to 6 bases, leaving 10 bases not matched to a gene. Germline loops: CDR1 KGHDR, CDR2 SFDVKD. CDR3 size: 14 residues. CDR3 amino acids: CATERAGDSNEQFF. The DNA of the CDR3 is TGTGCCACGGAAAGAGCGGGAGATTCCAATGAGCAGTTCTTC.

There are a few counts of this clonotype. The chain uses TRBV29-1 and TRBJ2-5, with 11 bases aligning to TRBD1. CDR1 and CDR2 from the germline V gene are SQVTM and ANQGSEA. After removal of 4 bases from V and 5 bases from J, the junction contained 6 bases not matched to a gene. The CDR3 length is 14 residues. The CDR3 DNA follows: TGCAGCGTTGTGGGGGACAGGGGGTCCGAGACCCAGTACTTC. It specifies CSVVGDRGSETQYF.

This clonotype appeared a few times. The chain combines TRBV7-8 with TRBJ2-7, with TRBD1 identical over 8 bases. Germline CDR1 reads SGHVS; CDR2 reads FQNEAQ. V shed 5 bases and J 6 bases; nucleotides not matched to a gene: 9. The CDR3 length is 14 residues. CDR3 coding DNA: TGTGCCAGCAGCGCTCGACAGGGGTTAGGCGAGCAGTACTTC. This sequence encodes CASSARQGLGEQYF. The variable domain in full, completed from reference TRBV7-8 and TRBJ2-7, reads GAGVSQSPRYKVAKRGQDVALRCDPISGHVSLFWYQQALGQGPEFLTYFQNEAQLDKSGLPSDRFFAERPEGSVSTLKIQRTQQEDSAVYLCASSARQGLGEQYFGPGTRLTVT.

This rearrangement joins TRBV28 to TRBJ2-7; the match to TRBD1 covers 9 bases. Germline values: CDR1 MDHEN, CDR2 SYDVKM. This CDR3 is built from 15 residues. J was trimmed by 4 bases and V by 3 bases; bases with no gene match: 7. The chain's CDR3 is CASSFLQGAFYEQYF. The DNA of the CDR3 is TGTGCCAGCAGTTTCCTACAGGGGGCTTTTTACGAGCAGTACTTC.